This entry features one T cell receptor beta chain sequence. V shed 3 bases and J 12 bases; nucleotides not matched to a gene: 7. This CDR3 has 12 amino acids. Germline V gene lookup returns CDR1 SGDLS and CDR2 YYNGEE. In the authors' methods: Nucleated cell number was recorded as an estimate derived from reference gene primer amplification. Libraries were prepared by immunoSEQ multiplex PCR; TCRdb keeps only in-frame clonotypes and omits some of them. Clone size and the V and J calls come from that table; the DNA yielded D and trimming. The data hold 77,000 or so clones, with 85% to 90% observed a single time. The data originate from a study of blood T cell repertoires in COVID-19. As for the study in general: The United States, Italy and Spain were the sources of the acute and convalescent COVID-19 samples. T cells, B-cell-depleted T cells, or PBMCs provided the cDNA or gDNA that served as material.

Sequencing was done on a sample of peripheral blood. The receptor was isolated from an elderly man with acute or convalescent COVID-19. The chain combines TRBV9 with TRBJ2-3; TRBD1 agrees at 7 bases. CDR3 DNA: TGTGCCAGCAGCGGCGACAGGGCGGTCCAGTATTTT. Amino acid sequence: CASSGDRAVQYF.